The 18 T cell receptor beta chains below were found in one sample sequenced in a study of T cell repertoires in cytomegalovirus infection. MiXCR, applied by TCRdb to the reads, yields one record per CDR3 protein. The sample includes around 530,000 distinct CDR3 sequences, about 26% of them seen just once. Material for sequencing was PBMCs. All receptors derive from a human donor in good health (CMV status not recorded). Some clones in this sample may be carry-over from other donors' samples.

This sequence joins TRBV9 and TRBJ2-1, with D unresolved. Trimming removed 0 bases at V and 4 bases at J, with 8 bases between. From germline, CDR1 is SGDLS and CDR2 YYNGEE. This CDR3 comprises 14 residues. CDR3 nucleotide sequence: TGTGCCAGCAGCGTAGGTTTGCAGTACAATGAGCAGTTCTTC. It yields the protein CASSVGLQYNEQFF.

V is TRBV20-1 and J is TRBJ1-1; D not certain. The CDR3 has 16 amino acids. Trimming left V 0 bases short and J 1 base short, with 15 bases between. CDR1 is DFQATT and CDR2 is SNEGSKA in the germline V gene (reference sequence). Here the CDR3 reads CSARDFSGLGNTEAFF. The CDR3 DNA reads TGCAGTGCTAGAGATTTTAGTGGGTTAGGGAACACTGAAGCTTTCTTT.

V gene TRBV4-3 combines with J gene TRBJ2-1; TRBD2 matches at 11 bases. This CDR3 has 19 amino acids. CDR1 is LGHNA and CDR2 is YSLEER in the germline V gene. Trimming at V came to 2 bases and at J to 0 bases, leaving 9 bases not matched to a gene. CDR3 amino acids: CASSQQPFSGRASYNEQFF. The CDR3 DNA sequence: TGCGCCAGCAGCCAACAGCCATTTAGCGGGAGGGCCTCCTACAATGAGCAGTTCTTC.

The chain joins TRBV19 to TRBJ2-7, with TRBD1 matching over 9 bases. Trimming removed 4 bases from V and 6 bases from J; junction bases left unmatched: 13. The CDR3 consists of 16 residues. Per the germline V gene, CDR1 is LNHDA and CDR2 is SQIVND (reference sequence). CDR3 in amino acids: CASSREDRGEWGEQYV. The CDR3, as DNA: TGTGCCAGTAGTAGGGAGGACAGGGGAGAGTGGGGCGAGCAGTACGTC.

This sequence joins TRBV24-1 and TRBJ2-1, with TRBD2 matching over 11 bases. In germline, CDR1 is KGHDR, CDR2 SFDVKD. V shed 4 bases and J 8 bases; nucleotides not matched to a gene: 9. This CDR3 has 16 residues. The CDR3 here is CATSDPLAGAHDEQFF. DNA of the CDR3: TGTGCCACCAGTGACCCACTAGCGGGAGCCCACGATGAGCAGTTCTTC.

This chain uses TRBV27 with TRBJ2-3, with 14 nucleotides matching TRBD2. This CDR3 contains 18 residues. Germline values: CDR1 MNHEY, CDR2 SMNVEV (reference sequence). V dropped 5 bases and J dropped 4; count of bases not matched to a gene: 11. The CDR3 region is CASSPRLAGGDLADTQYF. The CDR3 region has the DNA TGTGCCAGCAGTCCACGACTAGCGGGAGGGGACCTCGCAGATACGCAGTATTTT.

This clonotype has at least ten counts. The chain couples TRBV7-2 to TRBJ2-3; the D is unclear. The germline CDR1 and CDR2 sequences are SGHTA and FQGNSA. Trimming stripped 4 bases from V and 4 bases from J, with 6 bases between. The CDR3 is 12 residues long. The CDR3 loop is CASSSSPDTQYF. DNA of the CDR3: TGTGCCAGCAGCTCCTCTCCAGATACGCAGTATTTT.

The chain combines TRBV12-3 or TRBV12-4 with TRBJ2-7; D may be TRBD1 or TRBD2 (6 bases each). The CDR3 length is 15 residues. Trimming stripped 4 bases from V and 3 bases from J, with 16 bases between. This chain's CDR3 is CASSSPARGGYEQYF. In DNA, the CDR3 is TGTGCCAGCAGTTCGCCAGCCAGGGGAGGCTACGAGCAGTACTTC.

CDR3 region: CASSRQGMTEAFF. In DNA form, the CDR3 reads TGTGCCAGCAGTAGGCAGGGCATGACTGAAGCTTTCTTT. J is TRBJ1-1 and V is TRBV11-3; possibly TRBD1 for D (5 bases). The CDR3 has 13 residues. Per the germline V gene, CDR1 is SGHNT and CDR2 is YENEEA. The V and J ends lost 6 bases and 5 bases respectively, with 13 bases between them.

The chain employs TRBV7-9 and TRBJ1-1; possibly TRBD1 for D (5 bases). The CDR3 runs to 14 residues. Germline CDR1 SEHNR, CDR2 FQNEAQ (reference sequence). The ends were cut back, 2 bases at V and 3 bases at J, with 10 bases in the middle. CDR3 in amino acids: CASSLQDTYTEAFF. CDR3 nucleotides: TGTGCCAGCAGCTTACAGGACACTTACACTGAAGCTTTCTTT.

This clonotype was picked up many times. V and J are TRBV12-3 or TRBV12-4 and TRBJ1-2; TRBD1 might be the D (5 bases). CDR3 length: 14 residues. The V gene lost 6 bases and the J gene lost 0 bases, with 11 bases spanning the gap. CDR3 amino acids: CASSPGGANYGYTF. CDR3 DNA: TGTGCCAGCAGCCCCGGGGGAGCTAACTATGGCTACACCTTC.

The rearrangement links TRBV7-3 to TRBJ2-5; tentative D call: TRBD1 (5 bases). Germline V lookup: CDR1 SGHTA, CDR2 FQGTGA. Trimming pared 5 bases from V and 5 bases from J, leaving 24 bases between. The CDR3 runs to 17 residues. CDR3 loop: CASSPPESRAVRETQYF. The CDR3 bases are TGTGCCAGCAGCCCGCCGGAAAGCAGGGCGGTAAGGGAGACCCAGTACTTC.

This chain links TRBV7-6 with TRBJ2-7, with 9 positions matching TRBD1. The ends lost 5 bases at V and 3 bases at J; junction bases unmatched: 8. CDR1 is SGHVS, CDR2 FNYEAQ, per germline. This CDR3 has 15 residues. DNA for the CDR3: TGTGCCAGCAGCGCCCGGGACAGGGCCATCTACGAGCAGTACTTC. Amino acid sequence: CASSARDRAIYEQYF.

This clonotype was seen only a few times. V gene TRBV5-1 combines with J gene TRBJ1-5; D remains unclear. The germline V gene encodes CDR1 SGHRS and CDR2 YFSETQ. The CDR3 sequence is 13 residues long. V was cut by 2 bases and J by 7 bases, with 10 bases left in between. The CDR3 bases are TGCGCCAGCAGCTTCGATGTGGAGCAGCCCCAGCATTTT. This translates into CASSFDVEQPQHF.

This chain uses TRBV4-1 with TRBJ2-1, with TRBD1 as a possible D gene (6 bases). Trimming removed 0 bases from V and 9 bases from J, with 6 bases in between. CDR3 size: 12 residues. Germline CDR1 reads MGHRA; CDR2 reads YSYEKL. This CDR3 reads CASSQEGGEQFF. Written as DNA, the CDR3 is TGCGCCAGCAGCCAAGAAGGGGGTGAGCAGTTCTTC.

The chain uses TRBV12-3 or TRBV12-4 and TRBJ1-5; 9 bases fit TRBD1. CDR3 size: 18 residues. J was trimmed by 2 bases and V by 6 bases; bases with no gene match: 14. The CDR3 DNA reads TGTGCCAGCAGAGTGGACTTCGGGACAGGGAGCGGCAATCAGCCCCAGCATTTT. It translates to CASRVDFGTGSGNQPQHF.

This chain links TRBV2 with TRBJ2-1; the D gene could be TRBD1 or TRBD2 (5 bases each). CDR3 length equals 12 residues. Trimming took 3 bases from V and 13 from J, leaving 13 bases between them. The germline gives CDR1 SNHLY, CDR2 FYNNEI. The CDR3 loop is CASSDVGTPQFF. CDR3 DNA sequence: TGTGCCAGCAGTGATGTTGGGACCCCCCAGTTCTTC.

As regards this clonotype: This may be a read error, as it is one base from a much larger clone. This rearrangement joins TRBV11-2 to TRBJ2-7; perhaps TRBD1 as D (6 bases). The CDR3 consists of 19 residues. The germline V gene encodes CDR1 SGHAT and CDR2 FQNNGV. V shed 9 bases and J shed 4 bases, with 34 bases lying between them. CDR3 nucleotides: TGTGCCAGGAGTCCAACTCAAAGACAGCGGCAACGAAGGGGGTACGAGCAGTACTTC. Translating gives CARSPTQRQRQRRGYEQYF.